This T cell receptor beta chain is drawn from a study of shared clonotypes between healthy human individuals (dated by TCRdb to about 2020). Turning to the overall study: The cohort comprised a couple of women and three men aged 18 to 49 years. For each donor, CD4 naive and CD4 memory were each given three plates, CD8 naive was given two plates, and CD8 memory was given one plate. To estimate repertoire size and how much clonotypes are shared between individuals, the study performed deep sequencing of blood TCR repertoires from five healthy adults. Libraries were prepared and TCR repertoires were sequenced by different laboratories using diverse techniques, in order to increase sequencing depth and limit assay-specific biases. Per donor, leukapheresis produced somewhere between about 0.94 and 9.5 billion PBMCs. General study outcomes and caveats: Compared with non-shared clonotypes, the clonotypes found in all four sorted-subset donors had higher generation probabilities. Sampling was limited to blood, and TCR repertoires in tissue likely differ from TCR repertoires in blood. Even with the large sequencing depth, rarefaction of the sorted-subset datasets indicated that sequencing was incomplete. Pairwise subsampling led to the expectation that sequencing depth would affect the degree of clonotype sharing among donors. When a few donors were compared, the shared fraction of clonotypes was about 5.4% for naive CD4, over 3% for naive CD8, 2% to 2.5% for memory CD4, and 0.3% to 0.5% for memory CD8. The small number of donors limited the genetic and exposure-history diversity represented. Naive subsets generally had larger estimated clonotype richness than memory subsets.

This clone was observed a single time. Its cognate antigen has yet to be identified. Base quality data are lacking; no much larger clone is found one base away. The donors were healthy, HIV-negative adults who had no recently reported acute infections or vaccinations. All donors were Caucasian adults living in Nashville, Tennessee, USA. CD4+ T cells were enriched by magnetic negative selection, after which naive cells were positively selected on CD45RA and the negative fraction was taken as the memory subset. Blood was obtained by leukapheresis, after which PBMCs were separated by Ficoll-Histopaque density gradient centrifugation and cryopreserved in liquid nitrogen vapor phase. Analytical flow cytometry was used to check the purity and quantity of every magnetically sorted T cell population. Genomic DNA was isolated from each sorted fraction and quantified by UV absorbance on a Nanodrop 2000c. Using the deep immunoSEQ assay, TCR CDR3 regions were amplified from genomic DNA by multiplex PCR. For each cell subset, the extracted genomic DNA was distributed evenly across all wells of several immunoSEQ 96-well plates, and each plate served as one replicate. Each replicate PCR for sorted subsets received about 220 ng genomic DNA, equal to tens of thousands of T cell genomes. Purified libraries were measured with a Qubit 3.0 fluorometer, size-checked on a Bioanalyzer 2100, and measured again with the KAPA Library Quantification kit. A separate single-read 150-cycle Illumina NextSeq 550 flow cell was used to sequence each immunoSEQ 96-well plate. In the paper's pipeline: Because only junctional sequences without quality scores were contained in the immunoSEQ output, filtering matching that applied to full-length reads could not be performed. To assign V/J genes and CDR3, sequences were annotated against IMGT germline references using PyIR, a Python wrapper for IgBLAST v1.9. Reads with weak V/J assignments (E-value above 1e-6), missing CDR3, stop codons, out-of-frame junctions, or ambiguous translated residues were removed. V3J clonotypes were defined as sequences sharing the same inferred V gene, J gene, and CDR3 amino acid sequence. Percentage overlap between repertoires was computed as shared unique clonotypes divided by the size of the smaller repertoire. Richness of each repertoire was evaluated using RTK rarefaction, the Chao1 estimator, and Recon v2.1 estimates of unobserved clonotypes. For all TCRbeta clonotypes obtained by the gDNA method from a handful of donors, generation probabilities were computed with OLGA. TCRdb carries this immuneACCESS record with in-frame sequences only. Its versions omit some clonotypes, under half of them owing to an unresolved V gene in the studies checked, with the rest unexplained. For V, J and clone size, that table is used; D and trimming come from the DNA. This sample gives over a million clones in total; roughly 80% of them show up just once. The ten largest clones capture 1.4% of the sample.

Based on the germline V gene, the CDR1 and CDR2 sequences are SGHAT and FQNNGV. At the junction V is shortened by 1 base and J by 5 bases; bases outside the gene matches: 7. The CDR3 starts with the cysteine, ends with the phenylalanine, and has 15 residues. Here the CDR3 DNA is all that survives: 45 bases in frame from base 1. Sequences were obtained from memory CD4+ T cells sorted from blood. Interpreted using the paper, the cell subset or site label stands for: CD45RA-negative fraction. The clonotype was recovered from a man between 18 and 29 years old in good health. The chain was built from TRBV11-2 and TRBJ2-7, and 8 bases in between align with TRBD1. The CDR3 here reads CASSLGTGNANEQYF. The base sequence is TGTGCCAGCAGCTTAGGGACAGGGAACGCTAACGAGCAGTACTTC.